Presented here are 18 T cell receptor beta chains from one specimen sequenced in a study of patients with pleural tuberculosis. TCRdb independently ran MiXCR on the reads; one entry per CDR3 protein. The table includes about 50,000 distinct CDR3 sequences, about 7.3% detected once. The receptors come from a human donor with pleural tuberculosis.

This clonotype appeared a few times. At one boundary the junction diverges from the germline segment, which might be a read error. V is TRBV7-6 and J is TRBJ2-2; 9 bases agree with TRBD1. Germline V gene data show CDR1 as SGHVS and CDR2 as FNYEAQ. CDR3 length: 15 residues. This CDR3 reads CASSSGTGNSGELFF. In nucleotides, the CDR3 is TGTGCTAGCAGCTCGGGGACAGGGAACTCCGGGGAGCTGTTTTTT.

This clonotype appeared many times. CDR3 coding DNA: TGTGCCAGCAGATACAGGGGGGGAAGCTCACCCCTCCACTTT. It encodes CASRYRGGSSPLHF. The rearrangement links TRBV11-2 to TRBJ1-6; TRBD1 matches 8 bases. Germline V lookup: CDR1 SGHAT, CDR2 FQNNGV. J was trimmed by 10 bases and V by 6 bases; bases with no gene match: 8. The CDR3 length is 14 residues.

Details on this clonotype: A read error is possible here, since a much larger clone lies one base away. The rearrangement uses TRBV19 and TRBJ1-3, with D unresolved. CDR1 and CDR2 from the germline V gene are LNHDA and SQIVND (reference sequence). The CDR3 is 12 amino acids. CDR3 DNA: TGTGCCAGTACCGACTCTGGAGACACCATATATTTT. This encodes CASTDSGDTIYF.

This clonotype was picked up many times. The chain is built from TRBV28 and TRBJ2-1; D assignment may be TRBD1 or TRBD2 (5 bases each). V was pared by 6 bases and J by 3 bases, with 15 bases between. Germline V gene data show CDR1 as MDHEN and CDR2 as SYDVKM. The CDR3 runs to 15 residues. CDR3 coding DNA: TGTGCCAGCAGACGACCGGGACGGATCTACAATGAGCAGTTCTTC. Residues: CASRRPGRIYNEQFF.

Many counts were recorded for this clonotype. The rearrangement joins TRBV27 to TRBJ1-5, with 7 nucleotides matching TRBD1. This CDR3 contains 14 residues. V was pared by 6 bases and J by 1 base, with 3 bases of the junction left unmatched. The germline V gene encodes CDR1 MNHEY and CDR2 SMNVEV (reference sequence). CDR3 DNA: TGTGCCAGCAGCAGGGGACAGAGCAATCAGCCCCAGCATTTT. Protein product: CASSRGQSNQPQHF.

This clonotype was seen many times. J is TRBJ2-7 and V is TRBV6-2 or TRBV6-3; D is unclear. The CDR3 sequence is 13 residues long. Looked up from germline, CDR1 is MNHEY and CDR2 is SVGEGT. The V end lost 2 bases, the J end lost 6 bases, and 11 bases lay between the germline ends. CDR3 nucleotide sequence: TGTGCCAGCAGTTACGGCAGCCCCGGCGAGCAGTACGTC. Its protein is CASSYGSPGEQYV.

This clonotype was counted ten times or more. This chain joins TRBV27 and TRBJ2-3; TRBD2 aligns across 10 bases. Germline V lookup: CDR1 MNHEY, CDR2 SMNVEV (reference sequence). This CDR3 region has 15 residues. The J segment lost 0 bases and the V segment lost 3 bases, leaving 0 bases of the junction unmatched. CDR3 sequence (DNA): TGTGCCAGCAGTTTGACTAGCGGGAGCACAGATACGCAGTATTTT. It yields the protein CASSLTSGSTDTQYF.

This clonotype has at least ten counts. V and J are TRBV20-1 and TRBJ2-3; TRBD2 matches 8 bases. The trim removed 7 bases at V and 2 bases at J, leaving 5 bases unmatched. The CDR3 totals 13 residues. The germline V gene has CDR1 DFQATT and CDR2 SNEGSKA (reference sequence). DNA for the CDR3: TGCAGTGGCCAGCGGGAGATCACAGATACGCAGTATTTT. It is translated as CSGQREITDTQYF.

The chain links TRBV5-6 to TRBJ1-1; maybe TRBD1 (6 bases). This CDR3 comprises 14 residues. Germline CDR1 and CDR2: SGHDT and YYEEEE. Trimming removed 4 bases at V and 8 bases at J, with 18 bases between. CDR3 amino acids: CASSPNTGLGEAFF. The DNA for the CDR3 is TGTGCCAGCAGCCCAAACACAGGGCTTGGGGAAGCTTTCTTT. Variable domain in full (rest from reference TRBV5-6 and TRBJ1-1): DAGVTQSPTHLIKTRGQQVTLRCSPKSGHDTVSWYQQALGQGPQFIFQYYEEEERQRGNFPDRFSGHQFPNYSSELNVNALLLGDSALYLCASSPNTGLGEAFFGQGTRLTVV.

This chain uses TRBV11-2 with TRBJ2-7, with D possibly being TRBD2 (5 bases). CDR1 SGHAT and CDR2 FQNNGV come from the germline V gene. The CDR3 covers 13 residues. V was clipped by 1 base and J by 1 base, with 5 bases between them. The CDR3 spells CASSLGGSYEQYV. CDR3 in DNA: TGTGCCAGCAGCTTAGGAGGGTCCTACGAGCAGTACGTC.

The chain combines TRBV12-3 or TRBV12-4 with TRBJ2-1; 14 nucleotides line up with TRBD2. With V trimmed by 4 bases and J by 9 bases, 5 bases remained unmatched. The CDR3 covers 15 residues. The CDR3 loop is CASSSGLAGEPEQFF. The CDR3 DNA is TGTGCCAGCAGTTCGGGACTAGCGGGAGAACCTGAGCAGTTCTTC.

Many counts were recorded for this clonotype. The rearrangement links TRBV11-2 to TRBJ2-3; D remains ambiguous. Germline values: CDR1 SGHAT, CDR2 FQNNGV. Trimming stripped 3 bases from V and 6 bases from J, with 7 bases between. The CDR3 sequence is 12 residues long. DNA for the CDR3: TGTGCCAGCAGCTTGTCGATCGATACGCAGTATTTT. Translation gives CASSLSIDTQYF.

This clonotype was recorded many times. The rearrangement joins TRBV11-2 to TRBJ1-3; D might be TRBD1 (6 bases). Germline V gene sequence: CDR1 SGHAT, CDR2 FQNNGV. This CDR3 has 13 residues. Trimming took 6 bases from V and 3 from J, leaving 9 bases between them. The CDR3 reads CASSSDSGNTIYF. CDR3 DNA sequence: TGTGCCAGCAGTTCGGACAGTGGAAACACCATATATTTT.

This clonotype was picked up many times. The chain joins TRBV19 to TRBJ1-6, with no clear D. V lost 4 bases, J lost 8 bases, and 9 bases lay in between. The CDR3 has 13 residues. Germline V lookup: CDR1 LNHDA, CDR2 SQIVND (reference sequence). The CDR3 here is CASSSNRHSPLHF. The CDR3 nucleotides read TGTGCCAGTAGTAGTAATCGGCATTCACCCCTCCACTTT.

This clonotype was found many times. The CDR3 DNA is TGTGCCAGCAGTCCCCCCCTAGGAGCAGGGGTCACTGAAGCTTTCTTT. Protein product: CASSPPLGAGVTEAFF. This chain uses TRBV12-3 or TRBV12-4 with TRBJ1-1, with D perhaps TRBD1 (6 bases). V was clipped by 5 bases and J by 4 bases, with 20 bases between them. CDR3 length equals 16 residues.

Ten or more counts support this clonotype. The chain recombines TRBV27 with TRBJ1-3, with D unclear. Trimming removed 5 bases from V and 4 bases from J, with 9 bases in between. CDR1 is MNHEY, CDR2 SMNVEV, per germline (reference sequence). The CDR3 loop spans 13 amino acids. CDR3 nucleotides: TGTGCCAGCAGTACACAACTGGGAAACACCATATATTTT. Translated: CASSTQLGNTIYF.

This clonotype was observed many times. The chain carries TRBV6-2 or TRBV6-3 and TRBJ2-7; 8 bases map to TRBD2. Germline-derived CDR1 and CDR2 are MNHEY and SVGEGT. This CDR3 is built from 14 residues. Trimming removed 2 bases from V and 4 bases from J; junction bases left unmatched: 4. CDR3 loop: CASSYGTSSYEQYV. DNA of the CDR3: TGTGCCAGCAGTTACGGGACTAGTTCATACGAGCAGTACGTC.

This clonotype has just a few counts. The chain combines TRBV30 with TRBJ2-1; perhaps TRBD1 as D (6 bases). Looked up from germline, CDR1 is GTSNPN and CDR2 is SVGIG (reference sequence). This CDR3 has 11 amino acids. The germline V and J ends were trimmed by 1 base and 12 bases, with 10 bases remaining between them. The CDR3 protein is CAWSEQTGQFF. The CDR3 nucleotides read TGTGCCTGGAGTGAACAGACAGGGCAGTTCTTC.